This passage covers 23 T cell receptor beta chains from one sample sequenced in a study of blood T cell repertoires in COVID-19. Produced via immunoSEQ multiplex PCR; TCRdb's table is partial and in-frame only. The sample yields 200,000 to 300,000 clones, around 86% seen once. The sequenced sample consisted of peripheral blood. The source of these receptors is a woman aged 55-69 years with COVID-19, enrolled during active disease.

The chain has TRBV2 and TRBJ1-5; 7 positions match TRBD1. V shed 8 bases and J 2 bases; nucleotides not matched to a gene: 12. The V gene's germline CDR1 is SNHLY and CDR2 FYNNEI. The CDR3 has 16 residues. CDR3 in amino acids: CASRPGTVNGNQPQHF. In nucleotides, the CDR3 is TGTGCCAGCCGTCCCGGGACAGTGAATGGCAATCAGCCCCAGCATTTT.

V is TRBV7-2 and J is TRBJ1-1; possibly TRBD1 for D (5 bases). Trimming took 4 bases from V and 3 from J, leaving 15 bases between them. CDR1 SGHTA and CDR2 FQGNSA come from the germline V gene. The CDR3 length is 15 residues. CDR3 in amino acids: CASSSSGRGDTEAFF. CDR3 nucleotides: TGTGCCAGCAGCTCTTCGGGACGGGGGGACACTGAAGCTTTCTTT.

J is TRBJ2-3 and V is TRBV19; 8 positions match TRBD2. CDR1 and CDR2 from the germline V gene are LNHDA and SQIVND (reference sequence). Germline trimming cut 5 bases from V and 5 bases from J; bases unmatched to any gene: 3. The CDR3 runs 13 residues. CDR3 loop: CASSVTSVDTQYF. CDR3 sequence (DNA): TGTGCCAGTAGTGTGACTAGCGTAGATACGCAGTATTTT.

The chain combines TRBV30 with TRBJ2-5, with 10 positions matching TRBD2. V lost 7 bases to trimming and J lost 2 bases; unmatched junction nucleotides: 4. The CDR3 runs 13 residues. The germline gives CDR1 GTSNPN, CDR2 SVGIG (reference sequence). The CDR3 protein is CASSGREQETQYF. The CDR3 nucleotides read TGTGCCTCTAGCGGGAGAGAACAAGAGACCCAGTACTTC. The full variable domain, its missing parts supplied by reference TRBV30 and TRBJ2-5, is SQTIHQWPATLVQPVGSPLSLECTVEGTSNPNLYWYRQAAGRGLQLLFYSVGIGQISSEVPQNLSASRPQDRQFILSSKKLLLSDSGFYLCASSGREQETQYFGPGTRLLVL.

This clone appeared a single time. The chain uses TRBV12-5 and TRBJ2-3; TRBD1 aligns across 9 bases. Per the germline V gene, CDR1 is LGHNT and CDR2 is FRNRAP. Trimming removed 4 bases from V and 2 bases from J; junction bases left unmatched: 4. The CDR3 totals 15 residues. The CDR3 sequence: CASGSGQGDTDTQYF. The CDR3 nucleotides are TGTGCTAGTGGTTCGGGACAGGGAGACACAGATACGCAGTATTTT.

J is TRBJ1-2 and V is TRBV7-3; no firm D call. Germline V gene lookup returns CDR1 SGHTA and CDR2 FQGTGA. Deletions cut 4 bases from V and 1 base from J, with 19 bases between. The CDR3 has 17 residues. CDR3 loop: CASSSTRGVRGNYGYTF. CDR3 coding DNA: TGTGCCAGCAGCTCCACCCGGGGTGTTCGGGGTAACTATGGCTACACCTTC.

The V call is TRBV9, the J call TRBJ2-7, with 7 bases fitting TRBD2. From germline, CDR1 is SGDLS and CDR2 YYNGEE. This CDR3 has 16 residues. V lost 6 bases, J lost 5 bases, and 17 bases stayed unmatched. CDR3 sequence (DNA): TGTGCCAGCACCCCAACGGGTGGCGGGAGTTACCACGAGCAGTACTTC. It specifies CASTPTGGGSYHEQYF.

The chain carries TRBV2 and TRBJ1-5; unclear D gene. The CDR3 runs to 12 residues. Trimming removed 4 bases from V and 11 bases from J, with 12 bases in between. Germline-derived CDR1 and CDR2 are SNHLY and FYNNEI. The CDR3 DNA reads TGTGCCAGCAGTGTGAGGGAAAGGTCCCAGCATTTT. It translates to CASSVRERSQHF.

This chain uses TRBV28 with TRBJ1-5; the D is unclear. V was shortened by 5 bases and J by 6 bases, with 5 bases between the two germline ends. The CDR3 consists of 11 residues. Per the germline V gene, CDR1 is MDHEN and CDR2 is SYDVKM. The DNA of the CDR3 is TGTGCCAGCAGTCCCGGTCAGCCCCAGCATTTT. This translates into CASSPGQPQHF.

V usage is TRBV19 and J usage is TRBJ1-4; 8 nucleotides agree with TRBD1. In germline, CDR1 is LNHDA, CDR2 SQIVND (reference sequence). J lost 7 bases, V lost 4 bases, and 5 bases had no gene match. The CDR3 contains 14 residues. The CDR3 coding sequence is TGTGCCAGTAGTACCGTGACAGGGGTTGAAAAACTGTTTTTT. Amino acids: CASSTVTGVEKLFF.

The rearrangement joins TRBV11-2 to TRBJ1-2, with D tentatively TRBD1 (5 bases). This CDR3 region has 16 residues. V lost 5 bases and J 8 bases, leaving 24 bases between the germline ends. Germline V gives CDR1 SGHAT, CDR2 FQNNGV. The CDR3 nucleotides read TGTGCCAGCAGCCTGGACCTCCTGCAGGGCAGTTCAGGCTACACCTTC. The encoded protein is CASSLDLLQGSSGYTF.

The chain uses TRBV27 and TRBJ1-6; TRBD1 matches at 7 bases. The germline gives CDR1 MNHEY, CDR2 SMNVEV (reference sequence). The CDR3 totals 12 residues. Trimming at V came to 6 bases and at J to 14 bases, leaving 7 bases not matched to a gene. CDR3 sequence: CASRTGPEALHF. CDR3 bases: TGTGCCAGCAGGACAGGGCCCGAGGCCCTCCACTTT.

The genes are TRBV6-2 or TRBV6-3 and TRBJ1-1; D is undetermined. V dropped 4 bases and J dropped 4 bases, with 19 bases sitting between them. This CDR3 region has 16 residues. Germline CDR1 and CDR2: MNHEY and SVGEGT. The CDR3 spells CASSSTLGVASTEAFF. DNA of the CDR3: TGTGCCAGCAGTTCGACTCTCGGGGTGGCGAGCACTGAAGCTTTCTTT.

The chain recombines TRBV11-1 with TRBJ2-7; 10 bases are a match to TRBD2. The germline gives CDR1 SGHAT, CDR2 FQDESV (reference sequence). The CDR3 has 15 amino acids. Losses at the gene ends were 2 bases for V and 3 bases for J; bases not matched to a gene: 4. CDR3 amino acids: CASSLLAGEHYEQYF. The CDR3 bases are TGTGCCAGCAGCTTACTAGCGGGGGAACACTACGAGCAGTACTTC.

This clone was seen a handful of times. The J gene is TRBJ2-1, the V gene TRBV15; 11 bases match TRBD2. The CDR3 extends over 15 amino acids. V trimming: 4 bases; J trimming: 8 bases; junction bases outside the gene matches: 7. CDR1 is LNHNV, CDR2 YYDKDF, per germline (reference sequence). The CDR3: CATSNSGRALDEQFF. DNA of the CDR3: TGTGCCACCAGCAATAGCGGGAGGGCCCTCGATGAGCAGTTCTTC. The variable domain in full, with the rest retrieved from reference TRBV15 and TRBJ2-1, is DAMVIQNPRYQVTQFGKPVTLSCSQTLNHNVMYWYQQKSSQAPKLLFHYYDKDFNNEADTPDNFQSRRPNTSFCFLDIRSPGLGDTAMYLCATSNSGRALDEQFFGPGTRLTVL.

The chain combines TRBV6-1 with TRBJ2-1, with 10 bases fitting TRBD1. With 4 bases clipped from V and 5 bases from J, the junction kept 14 bases outside the gene matches. Germline lookup yields CDR1 MNHNS and CDR2 SASEGT. The CDR3 is made up of 18 amino acids. The CDR3 DNA sequence: TGTGCCAGCAGTGCGCAAAAAGGGACCGGGACAGGGGACAATGAGCAGTTCTTC. This encodes CASSAQKGTGTGDNEQFF.

This clone was seen only a few times. The CDR3 region is CASSYSNWHGSRLFF. For the CDR3, the DNA is TGTGCCAGCAGTTACTCGAATTGGCATGGGAGTCGTCTGTTTTTT. The rearrangement joins TRBV6-5 to TRBJ2-2, with D tentatively TRBD2 (5 bases). The CDR3 is 15 residues long. Germline values: CDR1 MNHEY, CDR2 SVGAGI. The V gene lost 0 bases and the J gene lost 14 bases, with 19 bases spanning the gap.

The genes are TRBV25-1 and TRBJ2-7; TRBD1 aligns across 10 bases. The CDR3 loop spans 15 amino acids. Unmatched junction bases numbered 11, after V lost 7 bases and J lost 5 bases. The germline V gene has CDR1 MGHDK and CDR2 SYGVNS. This CDR3 reads CASTPGRDRGDEQYF. CDR3 nucleotide sequence: TGTGCCAGCACCCCCGGCCGGGACAGGGGCGACGAGCAGTACTTC.

The rearrangement uses TRBV19 and TRBJ1-6; 9 positions match TRBD1. The germline CDR1 and CDR2 sequences are LNHDA and SQIVND (reference sequence). V lost 5 bases and J lost 9; bases outside the gene matches: 8. The CDR3 is made up of 15 amino acids. The DNA for the CDR3 is TGTGCCAGTAGTCAAGGCACAGGGGGCATTTCACCCCTCCACTTT. The encoded protein is CASSQGTGGISPLHF.

This sequence joins TRBV18 and TRBJ1-1; D uncertain. The CDR3 loop spans 17 amino acids. Per the germline V gene, CDR1 is KGHSH and CDR2 is LQKENI. The V and J ends lost 1 base and 8 bases respectively, with 23 bases between them. CDR3 DNA: TGTGCCAGCTCACCACGAACCGGGAAGGCACTCCCCCAAGAAGCTTTCTTT. Amino acids: CASSPRTGKALPQEAFF.

The chain joins TRBV27 to TRBJ1-1, with unresolved D. This CDR3 comprises 13 residues. Trimming took 3 bases from V and 8 from J, leaving 13 bases between them. Germline V gene lookup returns CDR1 MNHEY and CDR2 SMNVEV (reference sequence). CDR3 region: CASSFEPGLEAFF. The CDR3 DNA is TGTGCCAGCAGTTTCGAGCCAGGCTTAGAAGCTTTCTTT.

The rearrangement uses TRBV5-4 and TRBJ2-2, with TRBD2 as a possible D gene (5 bases). This CDR3 has 16 residues. Trimming shortened V by 3 bases and J by 0 bases, and 12 bases separated the two germline ends. The germline V gene has CDR1 SGHNT and CDR2 YYREEE (reference sequence). DNA of the CDR3: TGTGCCAGCAGCTCGCTTACGGGGTCGAACACCGGGGAGCTGTTTTTT. Translation: CASSSLTGSNTGELFF. The whole variable domain, filled in from reference TRBV5-4 and TRBJ2-2, reads ETGVTQSPTHLIKTRGQQVTLRCSSQSGHNTVSWYQQALGQGPQFIFQYYREEENGRGNFPPRFSGLQFPNYSSELNVNALELDDSALYLCASSSLTGSNTGELFFGEGSRLTVL.

The V and J genes are TRBV7-9 and TRBJ2-5; D perhaps matches TRBD2 (5 bases). Trimming shortened V by 5 bases and J by 4 bases, and 23 bases separated the two germline ends. This CDR3 spans 17 amino acids. Per the germline V gene, CDR1 is SEHNR and CDR2 is FQNEAQ (reference sequence). The CDR3 sequence: CASSPRDLVQTLETQYF. CDR3 in DNA: TGTGCCAGCAGCCCCCGGGATCTAGTCCAAACCTTAGAGACCCAGTACTTC.